This TCR beta chain was captured by sequencing in a study of blood T cell repertoires in COVID-19. The CDR3 is 16 amino acids. Germline loops: CDR1 LGHNA, CDR2 YSLEER. V was clipped by 1 base and J by 2 bases, with 12 bases between them. Using immunoSEQ multiplex PCR, the repertoire was profiled, and TCRdb retains in-frame clones only, with some absent. The repertoire holds approximately 230,000 clones, with 87% as singletons. The genes are TRBV4-3 and TRBJ2-1; D unresolved. Sequencing used PBMCs or T cells enriched from blood (not recorded which). This sequence originates from a woman younger than 45 with acute COVID-19. CDR3 sequence: CASSQGAAATYNEQFF. CDR3 sequence (DNA): TGCGCCAGCAGCCAAGGGGCAGCAGCCACCTACAATGAGCAGTTCTTC.